This entry features one TCR beta chain sequence. Its matching antigen is unknown. The data stem from a study of T cell responses to AZD1222 COVID-19 vaccine. The germline V and J ends were trimmed by 9 bases and 4 bases, with 11 bases remaining between them. CDR3 length: 13 amino acids. The germline V gene encodes CDR1 KGHDR and CDR2 SFDVKD. Using immunoSEQ multiplex PCR, the repertoire was profiled, and TCRdb retains in-frame clones only, with some absent. The sample yields just under 150,000 clones, about 92% seen once. General study points: After the peak T cell response, and only then, were repertoires sampled. Clonal diversity was possibly underestimated, and white British individuals and females predominated among donors. Two doses of AZD1222 preceded a rise in Spike-specific TCR breadth and depth.

The study pooled second doses at about 4 or about 12 weeks. The TCR sequence derives from an adult who received the AZD1222 COVID-19 vaccine. The rearrangement uses TRBV24-1 and TRBJ2-2; D unclear. Sequences were derived from peripheral blood, sampled 28 days after the second AZD1222 dose. DNA for the CDR3: TGTGCCACCCGTGCACCCTCCACCGGGGAGCTGTTTTTT. As protein: CATRAPSTGELFF.